The 26 T cell receptor beta chains below all came from one sample that was sequenced in a study of naive and memory T cell subsets. Indicated treatment: skin biopsy from PPD injection site in Mantoux-positive individual. TCR cDNA received a 3' ligated oligonucleotide that carried a UMI. The SP2 primer and nested alpha and beta constant region primers amplified ligated cDNA in four rounds. TCRdb independently ran MiXCR on the UMI-ligation and nested PCR reads; one entry per CDR3 protein. Of fewer than 35,000 distinct CDR3 sequences listed, about 6.9% are singletons. The sample in question was skin, obtained from a tuberculin skin test site. Receptor source: an adult in good health.

The gene calls are TRBV24-1 and TRBJ2-1; TRBD2 aligns across 16 bases. The CDR3 covers 21 residues. Germline lookup yields CDR1 KGHDR and CDR2 SFDVKD. Trimming took 6 bases from V and 5 from J; bases not matched to a gene: 18. In DNA form, the CDR3 reads TGTGCCACCAGTAAACGACCGGGACTAGCGGGGGGGCCAGGGTCCGACAATGAGCAGTTCTTC. It specifies CATSKRPGLAGGPGSDNEQFF.

The chain joins TRBV12-3 or TRBV12-4 to TRBJ2-7; maybe TRBD1 (5 bases). The CDR3 sequence is 15 residues long. V was cut by 6 bases and J by 0 bases, with 15 bases left in between. The CDR3 DNA reads as TGTGCCAGCAGGGATAGGGGATTCGGCTCCTACGAGCAGTACTTC. This codes for CASRDRGFGSYEQYF.

This clonotype was found a few times. J is TRBJ2-2 and V is TRBV18; 11 bases fit TRBD2. Trimming took 5 bases from V and 1 from J; bases not matched to a gene: 6. The CDR3 consists of 17 residues. CDR1 KGHSH and CDR2 LQKENI come from the germline V gene. The CDR3 sequence is CASSSLTSGVNTGELFF. The CDR3 DNA is TGTGCCAGCTCATCGTTGACTAGCGGGGTGAACACCGGGGAGCTGTTTTTT.

J is TRBJ2-5 and V is TRBV25-1; perhaps TRBD1 as D (6 bases). With 6 bases removed from V and 2 bases from J, the gap between germline ends came to 10 bases. In germline, CDR1 is MGHDK, CDR2 SYGVNS. The CDR3 contains 13 residues. CDR3 DNA sequence: TGTGCCAGCAGGAAGGACAGTCAAGAGACCCAGTACTTC. Protein sequence: CASRKDSQETQYF. Based on the CDR3 plus reference TRBV25-1 and TRBJ2-5, the full variable domain is EADIYQTPRYLVIGTGKKITLECSQTMGHDKMYWYQQDPGMELHLIHYSYGVNSTEKGDLSSESTVSRIRTEHFPLTLESARPSHTSQYLCASRKDSQETQYFGPGTRLLVL.

This clonotype was counted many times. The J gene is TRBJ2-2, the V gene TRBV7-3, with 10 bases fitting TRBD2. The germline CDR1 and CDR2 sequences are SGHTA and FQGTGA. The V and J ends lost 1 base and 5 bases, in that order; junction bases with no gene match: 4. CDR3 length: 16 amino acids. The CDR3 sequence is CASSLIAGGRTGELFF. The CDR3, as DNA: TGTGCCAGCAGCTTAATAGCGGGGGGTCGGACCGGGGAGCTGTTTTTT.

At least ten counts were recorded for this clonotype. This sequence joins TRBV6-2 or TRBV6-3 and TRBJ2-2; 9 positions match TRBD1. CDR3 length equals 13 residues. In germline, CDR1 is MNHEY, CDR2 SVGEGT. With V trimmed by 2 bases and J by 12 bases, 4 bases remained unmatched. For the CDR3, the DNA is TGTGCCAGCAGTTACGAGGACAGGGGACAGCTGTTTTTT. Translating gives CASSYEDRGQLFF.

This clonotype was recorded at least ten times. J is TRBJ2-5 and V is TRBV5-4; D remains ambiguous. The V and J ends lost 4 bases and 1 base respectively, with 14 bases between them. This CDR3 is 15 amino acids long. Germline-derived CDR1 and CDR2 are SGHNT and YYREEE (reference sequence). The CDR3 spells CASSPPAGGQETQYF. The CDR3 DNA is TGTGCCAGCAGCCCCCCGGCAGGCGGCCAAGAGACCCAGTACTTC.

This clonotype has more than one count but fewer than ten. This rearrangement joins TRBV7-8 to TRBJ1-1, with D hard to call. There are 15 residues in the CDR3. Germline V gene lookup returns CDR1 SGHVS and CDR2 FQNEAQ. The ends were cut back, 2 bases at V and 0 bases at J, with 10 bases in the middle. CDR3 region: CASSLIGPMNTEAFF. For the CDR3, the DNA is TGTGCCAGCAGCTTAATTGGACCCATGAACACTGAAGCTTTCTTT.

Many counts were recorded for this clonotype. Possible read error: a much larger clone is one base away. V usage is TRBV5-1 and J usage is TRBJ1-1; TRBD1 aligns across 7 bases. The CDR3 extends over 15 amino acids. In germline, CDR1 is SGHRS, CDR2 YFSETQ. Trimming took 1 base from V and 1 from J; bases not matched to a gene: 4. The CDR3 here is CASSLSGGWNTEAFF. The CDR3 DNA sequence: TGCGCCAGCAGCTTGTCAGGGGGATGGAACACTGAAGCTTTCTTT.

This clonotype was seen more than once but under ten times. This chain uses TRBV5-1 with TRBJ1-1; D may be TRBD1 (6 bases). CDR1 is SGHRS and CDR2 is YFSETQ in the germline V gene. V was shortened by 0 bases and J by 1 base, with 7 bases between the two germline ends. This CDR3 is built from 14 residues. The CDR3 coding sequence is TGCGCCAGCAGCTTGGGACAGGCGAACACTGAAGCTTTCTTT. Translated, it gives CASSLGQANTEAFF.

In this sample, this clonotype turned up many times. This rearrangement joins TRBV19 to TRBJ2-1; possibly TRBD1 or TRBD2 for D (5 bases each). Germline V lookup: CDR1 LNHDA, CDR2 SQIVND (reference sequence). Trimming left V 7 bases short and J 5 bases short, with 18 bases between. This CDR3 contains 15 residues. DNA of the CDR3: TGTGCCAGTACCCTAGCTAGACAGCCTAACAATGAGCAGTTCTTC. Amino acids: CASTLARQPNNEQFF.

The V gene is TRBV5-1, the J gene TRBJ2-7; D not certain. V gave up 0 bases and J gave up 4 bases, with 8 bases separating them. Germline assignment: CDR1 SGHRS and CDR2 YFSETQ. This CDR3 comprises 13 residues. The CDR3 nucleotides are TGCGCCAGCAGCTTGGAGGGCAGATACGAGCAGTACTTC. Protein sequence: CASSLEGRYEQYF.

This clonotype was found many times. This chain connects TRBV12-3 or TRBV12-4 to TRBJ2-7; TRBD1 aligns across 8 bases. V shed 4 bases, J shed 0 bases, and the junction held 2 bases outside the gene matches. CDR3 size: 14 residues. DNA for the CDR3: TGTGCCAGCAGTTACGGGACAGGCTCCTACGAGCAGTACTTC. This codes for CASSYGTGSYEQYF.

This clonotype has ten or more counts. The J gene is TRBJ1-1, the V gene TRBV20-1; no clear D gene. Trimming shortened V by 1 base and J by 3 bases, and 15 bases separated the two germline ends. CDR3 length: 15 amino acids. Germline assignment: CDR1 DFQATT and CDR2 SNEGSKA (reference sequence). DNA for the CDR3: TGCAGTGCTAGAGCTTTCGGCGGTGGCTACACTGAAGCTTTCTTT. The encoded protein is CSARAFGGGYTEAFF.

This clonotype was seen only a few times. The junction departs from germline at one end; a sequencing error may be responsible. The chain recombines TRBV19 with TRBJ1-1; D not resolved. This CDR3 has 14 amino acids. Germline V gene data show CDR1 as LNHDA and CDR2 as SQIVND (reference sequence). The CDR3 loop is CASSIPVGNPEAFF. CDR3 sequence (DNA): TGTGCCAGTAGTATACCAGTTGGGAACCCTGAAGCTTTCTTT.

This clonotype has a count of ten or more. V is TRBV15 and J is TRBJ2-4, with TRBD1 as a possible D gene (6 bases). Germline V gene sequence: CDR1 LNHNV, CDR2 YYDKDF (reference sequence). Between the trimmed V and J ends, which lost 0 bases and 6 bases, there was a span of 9 bases. This CDR3 comprises 14 residues. The CDR3 spells CATSRDTGRNIQYF. CDR3 nucleotide sequence: TGTGCCACCAGCAGAGATACAGGGAGAAACATTCAGTACTTC.

As for this clonotype: Compared with germline, one end of the junction differs, possibly owing to a read error. This chain connects TRBV29-1 to TRBJ1-2; a possible D gene is TRBD1 (5 bases). CDR1 SQVTM and CDR2 ANQGSEA come from the germline V gene. The CDR3 loop spans 14 amino acids. This chain's CDR3 is CSVERGGFAYGDTF. CDR3 sequence (DNA): TGCAGCGTTGAACGGGGGGGGTTTGCCTATGGCGACACCTTC.

Ten or more counts support this clonotype. CDR3 DNA sequence: TGTGCCAGCACCCGGACAGGGGGGGACTATGGCTACACCTTC. As protein: CASTRTGGDYGYTF. The chain recombines TRBV12-3 or TRBV12-4 with TRBJ1-2; 10 bases map to TRBD1. The V gene end was trimmed by 7 bases and the J gene end by 3 bases; junction bases not matched to a gene: 5. The CDR3 length is 14 residues.

This clonotype is judged medium-sized. This chain uses TRBV12-3 or TRBV12-4 with TRBJ2-4, with 7 bases fitting TRBD1. The CDR3 contains 16 residues. Losses at the gene ends were 6 bases for V and 6 bases for J; bases not matched to a gene: 14. This CDR3 reads CASRTGTAVTGNIQYF. The CDR3 bases are TGTGCCAGCAGAACCGGGACAGCCGTTACGGGAAACATTCAGTACTTC.

Here the CDR3 reads CSARGGTGSYEQYF. In DNA form, the CDR3 reads TGCAGTGCTAGAGGGGGGACAGGCTCCTACGAGCAGTACTTC. This rearrangement joins TRBV20-1 to TRBJ2-7; 8 nucleotides line up with TRBD1. The V gene's germline CDR1 is DFQATT and CDR2 SNEGSKA (reference sequence). With V trimmed by 1 base and J by 0 bases, 2 bases remained unmatched. The CDR3 is made up of 14 amino acids.

This clonotype was seen ten or more times. The chain is built from TRBV11-2 and TRBJ2-3; unclear D gene. CDR1 is SGHAT, CDR2 FQNNGV, per germline. Deletions cut 1 base from V and 11 bases from J, with 7 bases between. CDR3 length equals 11 residues. CDR3 in amino acids: CASSLGQQQYF. Here the CDR3 DNA reads TGTGCCAGCAGCTTAGGGCAGCAGCAGTATTTT.

The rearrangement uses TRBV5-1 and TRBJ2-5, with D perhaps matching TRBD1 (5 bases). V gave up 2 bases and J gave up 5 bases, with 19 bases separating them. This CDR3 is built from 16 residues. Germline lookup yields CDR1 SGHRS and CDR2 YFSETQ. The CDR3 nucleotides are TGCGCCAGCAGCTTTTTTGTCCGTGCGACAGTGGAGACCCAGTACTTC. Translating gives CASSFFVRATVETQYF.

Of note for this clonotype: This clone may be a read error of a much larger clone one base away. This chain links TRBV10-1 with TRBJ1-1; the D is unclear. Trimming took 3 bases from V and 1 from J, leaving 15 bases between them. The germline gives CDR1 WNHNN, CDR2 SYGVQD (reference sequence). There are 16 residues in the CDR3. DNA of the CDR3: TGCGCCAGCAGTGAAGATCGAAATCTTCGGAACACTGAAGCTTTCTTT. This encodes CASSEDRNLRNTEAFF.

The rearrangement joins TRBV19 to TRBJ2-2; D gene ambiguous. This CDR3 has 14 residues. The V end was cut by 6 bases, the J end by 3 bases, with 11 bases between. The V gene's germline CDR1 is LNHDA and CDR2 SQIVND (reference sequence). The CDR3 spells CASSGSADTGELFF. CDR3 DNA sequence: TGTGCCAGTAGCGGGTCGGCCGACACCGGGGAGCTGTTTTTT.

This clonotype was observed at least ten times. This chain links TRBV4-2 with TRBJ2-1, with 12 bases matching TRBD2. The CDR3 is 17 amino acids. The germline V gene encodes CDR1 LGHNA and CDR2 YNFKEQ. V was clipped by 4 bases and J by 7 bases; unmatched bases: 11. CDR3 DNA sequence: TGTGCCAGCAGCCCACGAATGGGTACTAGCGGGGGGAATGAGCAGTTCTTC. Translating gives CASSPRMGTSGGNEQFF.

This rearrangement joins TRBV20-1 to TRBJ1-2, with unresolved D. Germline V gives CDR1 DFQATT, CDR2 SNEGSKA (reference sequence). V lost 0 bases and J 0 bases, leaving 17 bases between the germline ends. The CDR3 totals 17 residues. CDR3 in amino acids: CSARDWALGISNYGYTF. In DNA, the CDR3 is TGCAGTGCTAGAGATTGGGCCCTGGGGATCTCTAACTATGGCTACACCTTC.